One sample yielded the 29 T cell receptor beta chains listed below, sequenced in a study of tumor and adjacent non-tumor tissue in lung cancer. The library came from three nested PCR rounds adapted from ARM-PCR protocols. In TCRdb, the multiplex PCR reads were re-called with MiXCR into one record per CDR3 protein. The sample has roughly 82,000 distinct CDR3 sequences; more than 65% are singletons. The template was RNA from unsorted bulk tissue. More than 3 cm separated this lung sample from the edge of the tumor. The sequenced material came from distant non-tumor lung tissue. These receptors were taken from a woman between 45 and 60 years old with non-small cell lung cancer.

The chain joins TRBV4-2 to TRBJ2-3; perhaps TRBD2 as D (6 bases). The CDR3 consists of 16 residues. Germline V gene sequence: CDR1 LGHNA, CDR2 YNFKEQ. The ends were cut back, 3 bases at V and 2 bases at J, with 15 bases in the middle. CDR3 coding DNA: TGTGCCAGCAGCCAGATGTCTAGCGTGGACACAGATACGCAGTATTTT. This translates into CASSQMSSVDTDTQYF.

This clonotype showed up just once. At one end, the junction sequence differs from germline, possibly due to a read error. This chain links TRBV6-5 with TRBJ1-5, with unresolved D. This CDR3 contains 13 residues. The germline CDR1 and CDR2 sequences are MNHEY and SVGAGI. CDR3 region: CASSYSWEKPQHF. CDR3 DNA: TGCGCCAGCAGTTACTCGTGGGAGAAGCCCCAGCATTTT.

The CDR3 sequence is CASSLGASGVSDTQYF. The CDR3 DNA reads TGTGCCAGCAGCCTGGGGGCTAGCGGAGTCTCAGATACGCAGTATTTT. The genes are TRBV28 and TRBJ2-3; tentative D call: TRBD2 (7 bases). Trimming stripped 6 bases from V and 4 bases from J, with 20 bases between. This CDR3 has 16 residues. Germline assignment: CDR1 MDHEN and CDR2 SYDVKM.

This clonotype was seen a few times. This is likely a read error, given that the CDR3 carries no conserved phenylalanine or tryptophan at its end. The chain joins TRBV24-1 to TRBJ2-1; D perhaps matches TRBD2 (5 bases). The CDR3 length is 17 residues. Germline lookup yields CDR1 KGHDR and CDR2 SFDVKD. The chain's CDR3 is CAASDSGFRSSYNEQFY. In DNA, the CDR3 is TGTGCCGCCAGTGATTCGGGATTCCGAAGCTCCTACAATGAGCAGTTCTAC.

This chain links TRBV6-5 with TRBJ2-1; no definite D call. Looked up from germline, CDR1 is MNHEY and CDR2 is SVGAGI. V was clipped by 7 bases and J by 4 bases, with 14 bases between them. The CDR3 is 14 amino acids. The DNA for the CDR3 is TGTGCCAGCACTTATACAGCTCCTTACAATGAGCAGTTCTTC. It translates to CASTYTAPYNEQFF.

In the case of this clonotype: Lacking the conserved final phenylalanine or tryptophan, this CDR3 likely reflects a read error. The rearrangement links TRBV5-6 to TRBJ2-1; no firm D call. Looked up from germline, CDR1 is SGHDT and CDR2 is YYEEEE. Trimming pared 4 bases from V and 2 bases from J, leaving 7 bases between. This CDR3 is 13 amino acids long. The CDR3 spells CASSTDTYNEQFS. In DNA, the CDR3 is TGTGCCAGCAGCACTGACACCTACAATGAGCAGTTCTCA.

There are many counts of this clonotype. J is TRBJ2-7 and V is TRBV14; D uncertain. From germline, CDR1 is SGHDN and CDR2 FVKESK. The V end lost 1 base, the J end lost 0 bases, and 10 bases lay between the germline ends. This CDR3 is 15 amino acids long. The CDR3 protein is CASSQGPHDSYEQYF. CDR3 DNA sequence: TGTGCCAGCAGCCAAGGGCCCCACGACTCCTACGAGCAGTACTTC.

This clonotype was detected a few times. Here the CDR3 DNA reads TGTGCCAGCAATGAACCAGGGGCGGATAACAATGAGCAGTTCTTC. Protein sequence: CASNEPGADNNEQFF. V gene TRBV7-9 combines with J gene TRBJ2-1, with D possibly matching TRBD1 (6 bases). V gave up 7 bases and J gave up 5 bases, with 18 bases separating them. This CDR3 is built from 15 residues. Germline CDR1 reads SEHNR; CDR2 reads FQNEAQ (reference sequence).

This clonotype is medium-sized in the sample. This chain links TRBV12-3 or TRBV12-4 with TRBJ2-5, with D possibly matching TRBD2 (5 bases). Trimming removed 7 bases at V and 2 bases at J, with 11 bases between. This CDR3 has 13 residues. CDR3 in amino acids: CASTRPGQETQYF. The CDR3 region has the DNA TGTGCCAGCACCCGACCGGGACAAGAGACCCAGTACTTC.

CDR3: CASSPGVQHCAFF. The CDR3 bases are TGTGCCAGCAGCCCGGGGGTGCAACACTGTGCTTTCTTT. The rearrangement joins TRBV11-2 to TRBJ1-1, with a tentative D call TRBD1 (5 bases). Germline V gene lookup returns CDR1 SGHAT and CDR2 FQNNGV. This CDR3 region has 13 residues. Trimming removed 5 bases at V and 11 bases at J, with 18 bases between.

This clonotype was seen at least ten times. The V gene is TRBV9, the J gene TRBJ2-3; D gene ambiguous. The germline V gene has CDR1 SGDLS and CDR2 YYNGEE. The CDR3 runs 13 residues. The V gene lost 3 bases and the J gene lost 4 bases, with 9 bases spanning the gap. CDR3 coding DNA: TGTGCCAGCAGCGGTTGGGGTTCAGATACGCAGTATTTT. Translating gives CASSGWGSDTQYF.

In regard to this clonotype: At one end the junction does not follow the germline gene, possibly because of a read error. The rearrangement links TRBV28 to TRBJ2-7, with TRBD1 as a possible D gene (5 bases). The CDR3 contains 13 residues. Per the germline V gene, CDR1 is MDHEN and CDR2 is SYDVKM. The CDR3 protein is CASFRQGTYGQYF. CDR3 DNA sequence: TGTGCCAGCTTTAGGCAGGGCACCTACGGGCAGTACTTC.

Of note for this clonotype: One junction end disagrees with the germline gene, perhaps due to a read error. The CDR3 DNA reads TGTGCCAGCAATCCATTAACTCCGGGATCACTACGCTCCTACGAGAAGTACTTC. This translates into CASNPLTPGSLRSYEKYF. V gene TRBV6-1 combines with J gene TRBJ2-7; TRBD2 is a possible D gene (5 bases). The CDR3 runs to 18 residues. CDR1 and CDR2 (germline): MNHNS, SASEGT.

This clonotype was seen a single time. One end of the junction is discordant with germline, which a read error may explain. The chain uses TRBV10-3 and TRBJ2-3; D perhaps matches TRBD1 (6 bases). Germline CDR1 is ENHRY and CDR2 is SYGVKD. The CDR3 has 16 residues. The CDR3 loop reads CTISDQAWDNTDTHYF. In DNA, the CDR3 is TGTACCATCAGTGACCAAGCCTGGGACAACACAGATACACACTATTTT.

In the case of this clonotype: A junction end diverges from the germline sequence, so it may reflect a read error. In DNA, the CDR3 is TGTGTCAGCAGTCTAGACTGGAGGGGAAGGAACGAGCAGTACTTC. It codes for CVSSLDWRGRNEQYF. The chain has TRBV12-3 or TRBV12-4 and TRBJ2-7, with D perhaps TRBD2 (6 bases). This CDR3 contains 15 residues.

DNA of the CDR3: TGTGCCAGCAGCCAGTCGGACACTACCTACGAGCAGTACTTC. This sequence encodes CASSQSDTTYEQYF. This chain connects TRBV11-2 to TRBJ2-7; D may be TRBD1 (5 bases). Germline V gene lookup returns CDR1 SGHAT and CDR2 FQNNGV. V was clipped by 5 bases and J by 2 bases, with 13 bases between them. This CDR3 is 14 amino acids long.

The genes are TRBV28 and TRBJ2-7, with D perhaps being TRBD1 or TRBD2 (6 bases each). V was cut by 7 bases and J by 5 bases, with 15 bases left in between. The CDR3 has 13 amino acids. Per the germline V gene, CDR1 is MDHEN and CDR2 is SYDVKM. CDR3 amino acids: CASKLGGQNEQYF. CDR3 DNA sequence: TGTGCCAGCAAATTGGGAGGACAGAACGAGCAGTACTTC.

Only one count was recorded for this clonotype. A much larger clone is a single base away; this may be a read error. The gene calls are TRBV7-2 and TRBJ2-5; maybe TRBD2 (6 bases). V lost 10 bases and J 4 bases, leaving 19 bases between the germline ends. The CDR3 length is 14 residues. Germline CDR1 is SGHTA and CDR2 is FQGNSA. CDR3 sequence reads: CATRASVSSETQYF. As DNA, the CDR3 is TGTGCCACGAGAGCTAGCGTGAGTTCAGAGACCCAGTACTTC. The whole variable domain, remainder taken from reference TRBV7-2 and TRBJ2-5, is GAGVSQSPSNKVTEKGKDVELRCDPISGHTALYWYRQSLGQGLEFLIYFQGNSAPDKSGLPSDRFSAERTGGSVSTLTIQRTQQEDSAVYLCATRASVSSETQYFGPGTRLLVL.

As regards this clonotype: The missing conserved phenylalanine or tryptophan at the end of this CDR3 makes a read error likely. The chain combines TRBV11-2 with TRBJ1-2; 7 bases align to TRBD1. Germline-derived CDR1 and CDR2 are SGHAT and FQNNGV. The CDR3 sequence is 15 residues long. Trimming took 10 bases from V and 1 from J; bases not matched to a gene: 12. The CDR3: CAIGDTGALNYGYTS. CDR3 nucleotides: TGTGCCATTGGCGATACAGGGGCCCTTAACTATGGCTACACCTCC.

The table lists this clonotype with a few counts. Being one base from a much bigger clone, this may be a read error. V and J are TRBV4-1 and TRBJ1-5; D remains ambiguous. The germline CDR1 and CDR2 sequences are MGHRA and YSYEKL. The CDR3 loop spans 15 amino acids. V shed 0 bases and J shed 11 bases, with 17 bases lying between them. The CDR3 loop reads CASSQEGIGSQSQHF. CDR3 coding DNA: TGCGCCAGCAGCCAAGAAGGGATTGGAAGCCAGTCCCAGCATTTT.

Comment on this clonotype: At one end the junction does not follow the germline gene, possibly because of a read error. The chain is built from TRBV4-2 and TRBJ1-5; D gene unclear. The CDR3 runs to 15 residues. The germline CDR1 and CDR2 sequences are LGHNA and YNFKEQ. CDR3 DNA: TGTGCTAGCAGTCAAGACCTCACTAGCAATCAGGCACAGCATTTT. This codes for CASSQDLTSNQAQHF.

Details on this clonotype: Given a much more abundant clone one base away, this may be a read error. The chain has TRBV7-8 and TRBJ2-1, with D possibly TRBD2 on 5 matching bases. Germline V gene sequence: CDR1 SGHVS, CDR2 FQNEAQ. The CDR3 covers 15 residues. For the CDR3, the DNA is TGTGCCAGCAGCTTAGCGCCGGGTATTGACTATTTGCAGCTCTTC. Protein product: CASSLAPGIDYLQLF.

Comments on this clonotype: The conserved closing phenylalanine or tryptophan is absent in this CDR3, likely reflecting a read error. The genes are TRBV11-2 and TRBJ2-7; D is perhaps TRBD1 or TRBD2 (6 bases each). The germline V gene has CDR1 SGHAT and CDR2 FQNNGV. The CDR3 totals 14 residues. The CDR3 region has the DNA TGTGCTAGCGGCTTAGTTAGGGACAACTACGAGCAGTACTAC. Protein product: CASGLVRDNYEQYY.

The chain recombines TRBV4-2 with TRBJ1-1, with TRBD1 as a possible D gene (5 bases). CDR3 size: 14 residues. The V end lost 1 base, the J end lost 7 bases, and 13 bases lay between the germline ends. Germline-derived CDR1 and CDR2 are LGHNA and YNFKEQ. The CDR3 DNA reads TGTGCCAGCAGCCAAGTGCAGGGTGACAATGAAGCTTTCTTT. This gives the protein CASSQVQGDNEAFF.

Remarks on this clonotype: It is unclear where the CDR3 begins or ends on the DNA, so no DNA is shown, and the CDR3 is as TCRdb lists it. The chain employs TRBV6-2 or TRBV6-3 and TRBJ1-5; the DNA was not used to check the table's D call, TRBD1. The CDR3 length equals 15 residues, ends included. CDR1 and CDR2 from the germline V gene are MNHEY and SVGEGT. CDR3: CTSSVGTGADQPRHF.

As concerns this clonotype: Since a much larger clone is just one base distant, this may be a read error. The chain joins TRBV20-1 to TRBJ2-3; D is possibly TRBD2 (6 bases). The germline V gene encodes CDR1 DFQATT and CDR2 SNEGSKA (reference sequence). This CDR3 region has 15 residues. For the CDR3, the DNA is TGCAGCGGCCTGGAGGGCGGCTCCCGCACAGATAGGCAGTATTTT. Its translation: CSGLEGGSRTDRQYF.

Only a few counts were recorded for this clonotype. Given a much more abundant clone one base away, this may be a read error. This chain joins TRBV28 and TRBJ1-3, with a tentative D call TRBD1 (6 bases). The CDR3 covers 16 residues. CDR1 is MDHEN, CDR2 SYDVKM, per germline. The CDR3 sequence: CASSFYRALSGSTIYF. The CDR3, as DNA: TGTGCCAGCAGTTTTTACAGGGCCCTCTCTGGAAGCACCATATATTTT.

A note on this clonotype: The conserved final phenylalanine or tryptophan is absent from the CDR3, which likely points to a read error. No DNA is shown, since the ends of the CDR3 on it are uncertain; the CDR3 is the one TCRdb lists. The rearrangement links TRBV10-1 to TRBJ2-3. Ends included, the CDR3 has 14 residues. Looked up from germline, CDR1 is WNHNN and CDR2 is SYGVQD (reference sequence). The CDR3 sequence is CASSEAGNTDTQYL.

In regard to this clonotype: One end of the junction varies from germline; a read error may be responsible. This rearrangement joins TRBV11-2 to TRBJ2-7; a weak D match, TRBD1 (5 bases). This CDR3 has 14 residues. In germline, CDR1 is SGHAT, CDR2 FQNNGV. The CDR3 here is CASSLVRGRYEQYF. The CDR3 nucleotides are TGTGCTAGCAGCTTAGTTAGGGGCCGCTACGAGCAGTATTTC.